The sequence of this T cell receptor (beta chain) was determined in a study of T cells in Graves' hyperthyroidism and ophthalmopathy. In the ophthalmopathy cohort, Clinical Activity Score was at least 3, NOSPECS grade at least 4, and duration under 3 months. Uncontrolled infection, other autoimmune disease, pregnancy or lactation led to exclusion. Study-wide results and caveats: Clonotypes that were expanded in thyroid above 0.001 mostly appeared in blood too.

The investigators amplified TCR beta CDR3 regions from RNA transcripts. In the first-round RT-PCR of the TCR CDR3, the HTBI primer set was used. TCRdb independently ran MiXCR on the multiplex PCR reads; one entry per CDR3 protein. The sample lists approximately 610,000 distinct CDR3 sequences; approximately 14% were seen once. This clonotype was found many times. The antigen remains undetermined. The V end was cut by 3 bases, the J end by 6 bases, with 9 bases between. Germline V CDR1 and CDR2: LNHNV, YYDKDF (reference sequence). The CDR3 consists of 13 residues. The sequencing input was blood. The V and J genes are TRBV15 and TRBJ1-5; TRBD1 is a possible D gene (5 bases). The clonotype comes from a woman aged 35 to 49 with Graves' ophthalmopathy. The CDR3 DNA is TGTGCCACCAGCAGCGGGACTTCTCAGCCCCAGCATTTT. It translates to CATSSGTSQPQHF.